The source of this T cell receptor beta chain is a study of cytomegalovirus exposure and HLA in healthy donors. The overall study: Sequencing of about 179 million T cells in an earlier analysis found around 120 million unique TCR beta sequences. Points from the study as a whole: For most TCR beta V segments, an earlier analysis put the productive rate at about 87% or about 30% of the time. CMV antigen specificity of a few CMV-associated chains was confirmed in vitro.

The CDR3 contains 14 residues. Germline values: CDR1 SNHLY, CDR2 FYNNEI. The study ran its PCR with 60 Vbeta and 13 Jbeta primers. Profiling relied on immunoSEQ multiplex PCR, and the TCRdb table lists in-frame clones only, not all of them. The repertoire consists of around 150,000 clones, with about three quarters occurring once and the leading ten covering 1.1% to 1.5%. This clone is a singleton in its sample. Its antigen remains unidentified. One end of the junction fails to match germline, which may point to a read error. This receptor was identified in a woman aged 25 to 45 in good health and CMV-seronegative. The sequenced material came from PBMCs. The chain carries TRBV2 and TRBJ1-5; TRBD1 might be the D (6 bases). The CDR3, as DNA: TGTGCCAGCAGAGGGGGACCCCCCAATCGGCCCCAGCATTTT. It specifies CASRGGPPNRPQHF.